Here is one T cell receptor (beta chain) with its context. The antigen remains undetermined. The CDR3 sequence is 13 residues long. Deletions cut 0 bases from V and 4 bases from J, with 10 bases between. Per germline, CDR1 SQVTM and CDR2 ANQGSEA. The sample is drawn from a study of shared clonotypes between healthy human individuals. General observations from the study: In this cohort, only blood was sampled, and tissue repertoires likely differ.

Deep-level running was used for the assay. Template amounts of 300 to 350 ng DNA, tens of thousands of T cell genomes, were employed in unsorted PBMC replicate PCRs. Data came from immunoSEQ multiplex PCR; TCRdb stores just in-frame clones and leaves some out. Of fewer than 650,000 clones in the sample, 75% to 85% are singletons; the top ten hold approximately 13%. Specimen: PBMCs. The rearrangement links TRBV29-1 to TRBJ2-7; D unresolved. This sequence was found in a woman in her forties in good health. Some clones in this sample may be carry-over from other donors' samples. CDR3 nucleotide sequence: TGCAGCGTTGAAGATGGGCCGAATTACGAGCAGTACTTC. This codes for CSVEDGPNYEQYF.